This T cell receptor (beta chain) came from a study of T cell repertoires in cytomegalovirus infection. At the level of the study: HLA-C-restricted CMV epitopes, recently identified, and well-studied HLA-B-restricted ones were used by the study. Whole-study findings and limits: The response measured ex vivo was dominated by TCR beta clonotypes (HLA-C-restricted and CMV-specific). Frequencies of public TCR beta families were cumulated, and this identified carriers of CMV plus the relevant HLA.

This clonotype appeared a few times. What it binds is not known. TCRdb processed the reads anew with MiXCR; each CDR3 protein has one entry. Counted here are 650,000 to 850,000 distinct CDR3 sequences, almost 30% occurring once; the ten biggest clones make up under 15%. The CDR3 is made up of 13 amino acids. CDR1 and CDR2 (germline): MGHDK, SYGVNS. Between the trimmed V and J ends, which lost 0 bases and 3 bases, there was a span of 5 bases. The chain uses TRBV25-1 and TRBJ2-5; D unclear. This specimen consisted of cultured CD8+ T cells from PBMCs, obtained from culture after CMV antigen stimulation. The source is a human donor in good health (CMV status not recorded). Some clones in this sample may be carry-over from other donors' samples. This CDR3 reads CASSEYGEETQYF. The CDR3, as DNA: TGTGCCAGCAGTGAATACGGAGAAGAGACCCAGTACTTC.